This T cell receptor beta chain was identified in a study of blood T cell repertoires in COVID-19. Study as a whole: Researchers got acute and convalescent COVID-19 samples from the United States, Italy and Spain. PBMCs, B-cell-depleted T cells, or T cells were the source of the cDNA or gDNA that made up the material.

Per the original methods: By means of reference gene primer amplification, nucleated cell counts were estimated. Data came from immunoSEQ multiplex PCR; TCRdb stores just in-frame clones and leaves some out. V, J and clone size reflect that table, while D and trimming were determined from the DNA. The sample shows roughly 200,000 clones, roughly 80% of them seen only once. This CDR3 comprises 16 residues. Per germline, CDR1 SGHKS and CDR2 YYEKEE (reference sequence). The junction had 7 bases not matched to a gene; V was cut back by 0 bases and J by 4 bases. Sequenced material: peripheral blood. The chain has TRBV5-5 and TRBJ1-5; the match to TRBD1 covers 7 bases. The receptor comes from a woman between 70 and 85 years old with acute or convalescent COVID-19. The CDR3 region has the DNA TGTGCCAGCAGCTTGGGACAGGGAGCGTGGAATCAGCCCCAGCATTTT. Its protein is CASSLGQGAWNQPQHF. The variable domain in full, completed from reference TRBV5-5 and TRBJ1-5, reads DAGVTQSPTHLIKTRGQQVTLRCSPISGHKSVSWYQQVLGQGPQFIFQYYEKEERGRGNFPDRFSARQFPNYSSELNVNALLLGDSALYLCASSLGQGAWNQPQHFGDGTRLSIL.